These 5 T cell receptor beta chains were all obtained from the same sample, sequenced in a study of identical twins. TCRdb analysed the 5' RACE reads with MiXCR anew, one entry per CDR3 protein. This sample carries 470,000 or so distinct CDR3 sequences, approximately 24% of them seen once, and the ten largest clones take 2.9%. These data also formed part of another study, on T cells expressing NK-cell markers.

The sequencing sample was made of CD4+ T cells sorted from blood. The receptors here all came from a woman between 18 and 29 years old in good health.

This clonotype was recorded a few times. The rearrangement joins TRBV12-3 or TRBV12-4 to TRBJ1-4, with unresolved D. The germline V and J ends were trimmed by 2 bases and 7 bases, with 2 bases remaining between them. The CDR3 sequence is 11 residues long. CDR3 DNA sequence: TGTGCCAGCAGTTTAACTGAAAAACTGTTTTTT. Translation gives CASSLTEKLFF.

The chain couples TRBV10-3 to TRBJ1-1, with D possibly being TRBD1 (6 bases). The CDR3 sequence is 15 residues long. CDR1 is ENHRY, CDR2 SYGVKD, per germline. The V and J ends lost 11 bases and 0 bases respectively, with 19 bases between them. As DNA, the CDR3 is TGTGCCTCCACACAGGGAGTCGGGATGAACACTGAAGCTTTCTTT. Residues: CASTQGVGMNTEAFF.

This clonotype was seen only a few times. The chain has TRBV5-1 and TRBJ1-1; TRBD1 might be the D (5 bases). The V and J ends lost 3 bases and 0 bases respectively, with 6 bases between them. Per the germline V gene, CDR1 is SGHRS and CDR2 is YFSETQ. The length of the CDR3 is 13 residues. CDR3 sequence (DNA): TGCGCCAGCAGCTGGGGGGTGAACACTGAAGCTTTCTTT. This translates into CASSWGVNTEAFF. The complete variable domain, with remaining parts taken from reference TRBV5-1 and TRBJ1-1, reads KAGVTQTPRYLIKTRGQQVTLSCSPISGHRSVSWYQQTPGQGLQFLFEYFSETQRNKGNFPGRFSGRQFSNSRSEMNVSTLELGDSALYLCASSWGVNTEAFFGQGTRLTVV.

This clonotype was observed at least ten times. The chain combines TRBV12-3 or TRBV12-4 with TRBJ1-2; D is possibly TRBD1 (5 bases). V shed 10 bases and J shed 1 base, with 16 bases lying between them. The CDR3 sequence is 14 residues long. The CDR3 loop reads CATERGGFNYGYTF. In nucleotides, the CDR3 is TGTGCCACCGAGCGGGGGGGTTTTAACTATGGCTACACCTTC.

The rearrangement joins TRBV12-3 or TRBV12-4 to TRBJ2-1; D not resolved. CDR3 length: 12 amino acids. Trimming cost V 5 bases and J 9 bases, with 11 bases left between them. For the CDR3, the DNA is TGTGCCAGCAGTCCCATAGTTGGTGAGCAGTTCTTC. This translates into CASSPIVGEQFF.